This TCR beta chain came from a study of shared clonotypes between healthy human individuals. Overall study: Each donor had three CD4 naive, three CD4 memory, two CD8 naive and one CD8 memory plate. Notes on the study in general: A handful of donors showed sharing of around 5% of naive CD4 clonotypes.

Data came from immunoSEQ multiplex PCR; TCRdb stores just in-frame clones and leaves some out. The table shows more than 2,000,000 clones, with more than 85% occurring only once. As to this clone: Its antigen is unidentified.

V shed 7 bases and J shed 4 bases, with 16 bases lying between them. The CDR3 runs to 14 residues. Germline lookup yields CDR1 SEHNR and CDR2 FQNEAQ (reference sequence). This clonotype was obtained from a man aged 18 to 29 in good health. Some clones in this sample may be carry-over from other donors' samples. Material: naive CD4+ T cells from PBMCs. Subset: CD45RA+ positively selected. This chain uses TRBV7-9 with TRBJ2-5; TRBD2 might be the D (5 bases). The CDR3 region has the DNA TGTGCCAGCACCTATTCGAGGGAAGGAGAGACCCAGTACTTC. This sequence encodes CASTYSREGETQYF. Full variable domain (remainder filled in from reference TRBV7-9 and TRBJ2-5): DTGVSQNPRHKITKRGQNVTFRCDPISEHNRLYWYRQTLGQGPEFLTYFQNEAQLEKSRLLSDRFSAERPKGSFSTLEIQRTEQGDSAMYLCASTYSREGETQYFGPGTRLLVL.